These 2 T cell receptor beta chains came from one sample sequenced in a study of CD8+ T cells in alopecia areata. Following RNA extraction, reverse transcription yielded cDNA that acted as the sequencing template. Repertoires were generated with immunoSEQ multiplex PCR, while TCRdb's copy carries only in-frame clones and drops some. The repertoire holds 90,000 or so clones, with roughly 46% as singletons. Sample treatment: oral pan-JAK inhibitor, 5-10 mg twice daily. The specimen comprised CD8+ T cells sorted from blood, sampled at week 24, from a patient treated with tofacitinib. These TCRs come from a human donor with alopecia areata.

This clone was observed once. The CDR3 region has the DNA TGTGCCAGCAGCCAAAGTGACAGGGCCACCGGGGAGCTGTTTTTT. It codes for CASSQSDRATGELFF. The chain employs TRBV7-8 and TRBJ2-2, with TRBD1 matching 7 bases. The V and J ends lost 5 bases and 4 bases, in that order; junction bases with no gene match: 7. The CDR3 loop spans 15 amino acids. Per the germline V gene, CDR1 is SGHVS and CDR2 is FQNEAQ.

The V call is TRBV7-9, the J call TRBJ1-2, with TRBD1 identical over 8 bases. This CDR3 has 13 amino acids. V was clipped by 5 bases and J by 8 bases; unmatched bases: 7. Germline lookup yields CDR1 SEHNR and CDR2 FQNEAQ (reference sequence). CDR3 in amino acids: CASSPGGPKGYTF. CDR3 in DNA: TGTGCCAGCAGCCCAGGGGGCCCTAAAGGCTACACCTTC. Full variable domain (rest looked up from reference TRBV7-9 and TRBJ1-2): DTGVSQNPRHKITKRGQNVTFRCDPISEHNRLYWYRQTLGQGPEFLTYFQNEAQLEKSRLLSDRFSAERPKGSFSTLEIQRTEQGDSAMYLCASSPGGPKGYTFGSGTRLTVV.